This T cell receptor beta chain was documented in a study of shared clonotypes between healthy human individuals. Findings and limits, study-wide: An expected dependence of interdonor clonotype sharing on sequencing depth was noted.

Germline CDR1 reads SEHNR; CDR2 reads FQNEAQ (reference sequence). The CDR3 is 16 residues long. Unmatched junction bases numbered 10, after V lost 5 bases and J lost 2 bases. Details on this clone: Antigen: not known.

Original processing notes: ImmunoSEQ junction-only sequences lacked quality scores, so their filtering differed. Using immunoSEQ multiplex PCR, the repertoire was profiled, and TCRdb retains in-frame clones only, with some absent. V and J calls and clone size come straight from that table; D and trimming were deduced from the DNA. In the table there are more than 900,000 clones, around three quarters of which are singletons. Sequencing was done on a sample of memory CD4+ T cells from PBMCs. The subset is: CD45RA-negative fraction. The receptor comes from a man younger than 30 in good health. Some clones in this sample may be carry-over from other donors' samples. The V gene is TRBV7-9, the J gene TRBJ2-3; TRBD2 agrees at 7 bases. The DNA for the CDR3 is TGTGCCAGCAGCCGAGGGTCAGCGGGGTCCACAGATACGCAGTATTTT. Its protein is CASSRGSAGSTDTQYF.